This record concerns one T cell receptor (beta chain) sequence. Some clones are missing from TCRdb's copy, which holds only in-frame ones; the method was immunoSEQ multiplex PCR. The data show about 350,000 clones, with approximately 90% seen just once and around 6.4% held by the top ten. This sample was included in a study of Ad26.COV2.S vaccination and SARS-CoV-2 variants. Looking at the study overall: The donor participated in the COV1001 trial, in its Ad26.COV2.S arm. Each vaccinee took Ad26.COV2.S intramuscularly, once or twice 56 days apart.

This CDR3 is built from 12 residues. Trimming pared 3 bases from V and 7 bases from J, leaving 10 bases between. As to treatment: roughly 20 received Ad26.COV2.S at low or high dose, single or two shots; a few received placebo; per-sample allocation not given. Samples came from day 63 after the first vaccine or placebo injection. SARS-CoV-2 spike from the Wuhan strain was encoded by the vaccine, an Ad26 vector. Sequences were derived from peripheral blood, sampled in a trial of Ad26.COV2.S vaccine versus placebo. The chain links TRBV12-3 or TRBV12-4 to TRBJ2-7; no definite D call. The receptor was isolated from a person between 18 and 59 years old who received the Ad26.COV2.S COVID-19 vaccine or a placebo. The CDR3 DNA follows: TGTGCCAGCAGTTTGATGTCTGAGGAGCAGTACTTC. Protein sequence: CASSLMSEEQYF.